These 32 T cell receptor beta chains came from one sample sequenced in a study of T cell responses to AZD1222 COVID-19 vaccine. Method: immunoSEQ multiplex PCR; TCRdb's copy keeps in-frame clones and lacks some. Of about 100,000 clones listed, about 83% are singletons. Sequences were derived from peripheral blood, sampled on day 0 of AZD1222 vaccination. These receptors were taken from an adult in good health.

The rearrangement links TRBV18 to TRBJ1-4; D unclear. Germline lookup yields CDR1 KGHSH and CDR2 LQKENI. Deletions cut 8 bases from V and 6 bases from J, with 19 bases between. The CDR3 extends over 15 amino acids. The CDR3 region has the DNA TGTGCCAGCGGACTATCAAGGCGGGAGGATGAAAAACTGTTTTTT. It specifies CASGLSRREDEKLFF.

The CDR3 loop is CASSYSRDGKNGYTF. CDR3 in DNA: TGTGCCAGCAGTTACTCGAGGGACGGCAAAAATGGCTACACCTTC. This chain uses TRBV6-5 with TRBJ1-2, with D perhaps TRBD1 (5 bases). Germline V gives CDR1 MNHEY, CDR2 SVGAGI. V was cut by 0 bases and J by 6 bases, with 14 bases left in between. This CDR3 region has 15 residues.

The V call is TRBV5-1, the J call TRBJ1-2; 7 bases are shared with TRBD1. CDR3 length equals 15 residues. V was pared by 0 bases and J by 5 bases, with 7 bases of the junction left unmatched. Germline-derived CDR1 and CDR2 are SGHRS and YFSETQ. CDR3 region: CASSLVEGAGYGYTF. The CDR3 DNA follows: TGCGCCAGCAGCTTGGTAGAGGGGGCAGGGTATGGCTACACCTTC.

V is TRBV6-5 and J is TRBJ1-1; unclear D gene. Per the germline V gene, CDR1 is MNHEY and CDR2 is SVGAGI. The ends were cut back, 7 bases at V and 1 base at J, with 10 bases in the middle. This CDR3 is built from 13 residues. As DNA, the CDR3 is TGTGCCAGCATTCGACTGCAGAACACTGAAGCTTTCTTT. It specifies CASIRLQNTEAFF.

Note on this clone: Germline is not matched at one junction end, which may reflect a read error. The chain joins TRBV12-3 or TRBV12-4 to TRBJ2-7; 12 bases align to TRBD1. The CDR3 sequence is 13 residues long. CDR3 DNA: TGTGCCAGCAGCGCCGGGACAGGGGGCCACTACAGCTTC. Translated, it gives CASSAGTGGHYSF.

The chain recombines TRBV9 with TRBJ1-4; D is perhaps TRBD1 (6 bases). Germline-derived CDR1 and CDR2 are SGDLS and YYNGEE. The CDR3 totals 15 residues. Trimming left V 4 bases short and J 12 bases short, with 22 bases between. The CDR3 region is CASSPLGAEGGELFF. CDR3 DNA: TGTGCCAGCAGCCCCCTGGGGGCGGAGGGGGGGGAACTGTTTTTT.

The chain couples TRBV25-1 to TRBJ1-1; D remains ambiguous. CDR3 length: 14 amino acids. Trimming took off 7 bases at V and 6 bases at J, with 18 bases between the two ends. CDR1 is MGHDK and CDR2 is SYGVNS in the germline V gene. The CDR3 DNA sequence: TGTGCCAGCACCGTTTCGGGGAAGGGTGCTGAAGCTTTCTTT. This codes for CASTVSGKGAEAFF.

This clone was found once. The chain has TRBV21-1 and TRBJ2-4; the table gives TRBD1 as D, unverified against the DNA. TRBV21-1 is annotated as a pseudogene. This CDR3 is 18 amino acids long. This chain's CDR3 is CASSKKGQPNKGKNIQYF. The CDR3 nucleotides are TGTGCCAGCAGCAAAAAGGGACAGCCCAACAAAGGCAAAAACATTCAGTACTTC.

This chain connects TRBV18 to TRBJ1-2; D may be TRBD1 (5 bases). V lost 0 bases and J lost 6, with 8 bases in between. The CDR3 loop spans 13 amino acids. Germline CDR1 KGHSH, CDR2 LQKENI. This chain's CDR3 is CASSPPEGNGYTF. CDR3 sequence (DNA): TGTGCCAGCTCACCACCCGAGGGGAATGGCTACACCTTC.

This chain uses TRBV18 with TRBJ2-1; 8 bases line up with TRBD2. The CDR3 is 15 amino acids. V lost 0 bases, J lost 4 bases, and 2 bases stayed unmatched. Germline V lookup: CDR1 KGHSH, CDR2 LQKENI. The CDR3 sequence is CASSPPAGAYNEQFF. In DNA, the CDR3 is TGTGCCAGCTCACCACCAGCGGGGGCTTACAATGAGCAGTTCTTC.

This chain links TRBV3-1 (or the pseudogene TRBV3-2) with TRBJ2-5, with D uncertain. This CDR3 has 14 residues. V lost 5 bases and J 5 bases, leaving 15 bases between the germline ends. Germline V gene data show CDR1 as LGHDT and CDR2 as YNNKEL (reference sequence). The CDR3 is CASSSYSELETQYF. In nucleotides, the CDR3 is TGTGCCAGCAGCTCCTACTCCGAACTCGAGACCCAGTACTTC.

This chain joins TRBV5-1 and TRBJ2-3, with 12 bases identical to TRBD2. The CDR3 consists of 18 residues. Germline CDR1 SGHRS, CDR2 YFSETQ. With 0 bases clipped from V and 3 bases from J, the junction kept 8 bases outside the gene matches. This CDR3 reads CASSLDLAGGLRTDTQYF. CDR3 nucleotides: TGCGCCAGCAGCTTGGATCTAGCGGGGGGGCTGAGGACAGATACGCAGTATTTT.

The genes are TRBV5-1 and TRBJ1-4; TRBD1 matches 8 bases. Germline CDR1 SGHRS, CDR2 YFSETQ. The length of the CDR3 is 14 residues. V lost 2 bases to trimming and J lost 8 bases; unmatched junction nucleotides: 5. This CDR3 reads CASSFQGAYEKLFF. The CDR3 nucleotides read TGCGCCAGCAGCTTCCAGGGGGCGTACGAAAAACTGTTTTTT.

The V and J genes are TRBV5-6 and TRBJ1-2; D ambiguous. V lost 3 bases and J lost 5, with 8 bases in between. Germline V CDR1 and CDR2: SGHDT, YYEEEE. CDR3 length: 12 residues. CDR3 sequence reads: CASSYTSYGYTF. The CDR3 coding sequence is TGTGCCAGCAGCTATACCAGTTATGGCTACACCTTC.

The chain carries TRBV7-2 and TRBJ2-1; D gene ambiguous. The CDR3 extends over 16 amino acids. The germline V gene encodes CDR1 SGHTA and CDR2 FQGNSA. V lost 3 bases to trimming and J lost 0 bases, with 12 bases between them. The CDR3 sequence: CASSFDTLSSYNEQFF. The CDR3 bases are TGTGCCAGCAGCTTTGACACCCTGAGCTCCTACAATGAGCAGTTCTTC.

The chain uses TRBV5-1 and TRBJ2-1, with 9 bases identical to TRBD2. Germline-derived CDR1 and CDR2 are SGHRS and YFSETQ. Germline trimming cut 4 bases from V and 8 bases from J; bases unmatched to any gene: 4. The CDR3 length is 13 residues. CDR3 loop: CASSTGTSYEQFF. CDR3 in DNA: TGCGCCAGCAGCACCGGGACTAGCTATGAGCAGTTCTTC.

This chain joins TRBV5-4 and TRBJ2-1, with 7 bases matching TRBD1. V gave up 4 bases and J gave up 13 bases; unmatched junction bases: 5. Germline V gene lookup returns CDR1 SGHNT and CDR2 YYREEE (reference sequence). This CDR3 contains 11 residues. The CDR3 DNA reads as TGTGCCAGCAGCCTGGGGACAGACCAGTTCTTC. Its protein is CASSLGTDQFF.

The J gene is TRBJ2-1, the V gene TRBV5-4; TRBD2 agrees at 14 bases. V trimming: 4 bases; J trimming: 9 bases; junction bases outside the gene matches: 9. The V gene's germline CDR1 is SGHNT and CDR2 YYREEE (reference sequence). The CDR3 sequence is 16 residues long. The CDR3 bases are TGTGCCAGCAGCGCCCAGACTAGCGGGGGGGTGTCTGAGCAGTTCTTC. It encodes CASSAQTSGGVSEQFF.

By share of the sample, this clone is medium-sized. J is TRBJ1-2 and V is TRBV4-2; no clear D. Trimming shortened V by 0 bases and J by 5 bases, and 4 bases separated the two germline ends. The CDR3 has 12 amino acids. The germline CDR1 and CDR2 sequences are LGHNA and YNFKEQ. This CDR3 is CASSQDAYGYTF. CDR3 in DNA: TGTGCCAGCAGCCAAGACGCTTATGGCTACACCTTC.

The CDR3 region is CASAGTGRNTIYF. CDR3 nucleotides: TGTGCCAGCGCTGGGACAGGGCGAAACACCATATATTTT. V and J are TRBV6-5 and TRBJ1-3, with TRBD1 identical over 9 bases. The V gene's germline CDR1 is MNHEY and CDR2 SVGAGI. Trimming at V came to 8 bases and at J to 5 bases, leaving 4 bases not matched to a gene. There are 13 residues in the CDR3.

The rearrangement links TRBV4-3 to TRBJ2-1, with TRBD1 matching over 9 bases. The CDR3 length is 19 residues. Germline loops: CDR1 LGHNA, CDR2 YSLEER. After removal of 0 bases from V and 2 bases from J, the junction contained 11 bases not matched to a gene. This CDR3 reads CASSQDPPGGQGPYNEQFF. The DNA for the CDR3 is TGCGCCAGCAGCCAAGATCCCCCCGGGGGACAGGGCCCCTACAATGAGCAGTTCTTC.

The CDR3 is CASSIDGGGTEAFF. The DNA of the CDR3 is TGTGCCAGTAGTATAGACGGGGGGGGCACTGAAGCTTTCTTT. The rearrangement uses TRBV19 and TRBJ1-1; the D gene is possibly TRBD1 (5 bases). This CDR3 has 14 residues. V dropped 0 bases and J dropped 4 bases, with 9 bases sitting between them. Germline values: CDR1 LNHDA, CDR2 SQIVND (reference sequence).

The V gene is TRBV5-6, the J gene TRBJ2-5; D tentatively reads TRBD1 or TRBD2 (5 bases each). CDR1 SGHDT and CDR2 YYEEEE come from the germline V gene. The CDR3 has 15 amino acids. Trimming pared 4 bases from V and 5 bases from J, leaving 18 bases between. The DNA of the CDR3 is TGTGCCAGCAGCCAAATTACGAGGGGCGCGGAGACCCAGTACTTC. Translated: CASSQITRGAETQYF.

The J gene is TRBJ1-6, the V gene TRBV30; the D is unclear. CDR1 and CDR2 from the germline V gene are GTSNPN and SVGIG (reference sequence). The ends were cut back, 0 bases at V and 0 bases at J, with 6 bases in the middle. This CDR3 has 15 amino acids. CDR3 nucleotides: TGTGCCTGGAGTGTAATGAGCTCCTATAATTCACCCCTCCACTTT. Translated, it gives CAWSVMSSYNSPLHF. The whole variable domain, filled in from reference TRBV30 and TRBJ1-6, reads SQTIHQWPATLVQPVGSPLSLECTVEGTSNPNLYWYRQAAGRGLQLLFYSVGIGQISSEVPQNLSASRPQDRQFILSSKKLLLSDSGFYLCAWSVMSSYNSPLHFGNGTRLTVT.

The chain has TRBV15 and TRBJ1-6; 10 bases match TRBD1. The germline V gene has CDR1 LNHNV and CDR2 YYDKDF (reference sequence). The length of the CDR3 is 16 residues. V dropped 5 bases and J dropped 7; count of bases not matched to a gene: 8. CDR3 residues: CATSPLPGQGNSPLHF. DNA for the CDR3: TGTGCCACCAGCCCACTCCCGGGACAGGGGAATTCACCCCTCCACTTT.

The J gene is TRBJ1-5, the V gene TRBV6-2 or TRBV6-3, with 8 bases aligning to TRBD1. J gave up 8 bases and V 2 bases, and 2 bases lay outside the gene matches. CDR1 and CDR2 from the germline V gene are MNHEY and SVGEGT. There are 13 residues in the CDR3. This chain's CDR3 is CASSYQGAKPQHF. Written as DNA, the CDR3 is TGTGCCAGCAGTTACCAGGGGGCGAAGCCCCAGCATTTT.

This sequence joins TRBV12-5 and TRBJ1-2; 7 positions agree with TRBD1. The V gene's germline CDR1 is LGHNT and CDR2 FRNRAP. CDR3 size: 19 residues. V shed 2 bases and J 4 bases; nucleotides not matched to a gene: 19. CDR3 in amino acids: CASGLTPPLQGRRVYGYTF. CDR3 sequence (DNA): TGTGCTAGTGGTTTGACACCACCGCTACAGGGGAGGCGAGTCTATGGCTACACCTTC.

The J gene is TRBJ1-5, the V gene TRBV19; no reliable D call. Germline values: CDR1 LNHDA, CDR2 SQIVND (reference sequence). This CDR3 has 12 residues. With 7 bases removed from V and 0 bases from J, the gap between germline ends came to 4 bases. In nucleotides, the CDR3 is TGTGCCAGTACCACTAGCAATCAGCCCCAGCATTTT. Amino acid sequence: CASTTSNQPQHF.

The chain combines TRBV15 with TRBJ2-3; D might be TRBD2 (7 bases). This CDR3 spans 16 amino acids. V lost 5 bases and J lost 3, with 18 bases in between. Germline V gene sequence: CDR1 LNHNV, CDR2 YYDKDF (reference sequence). The CDR3 loop is CATSRGEGGRTDTQYF. The CDR3 bases are TGTGCCACCAGCCGGGGGGAAGGGGGTAGGACAGATACGCAGTATTTT.

CDR3 region: CASSANTGLESPLHF. The DNA for the CDR3 is TGTGCCAGCAGCGCAAATACAGGGTTGGAATCACCCCTCCACTTT. V gene TRBV7-9 combines with J gene TRBJ1-6; tentatively, D is TRBD1 (6 bases). Trimming took 5 bases from V and 10 from J, leaving 18 bases between them. CDR3 length equals 15 residues. CDR1 and CDR2 from the germline V gene are SEHNR and FQNEAQ (reference sequence).

The chain employs TRBV27 and TRBJ2-1; TRBD2 aligns across 8 bases. The CDR3 is 13 residues long. Germline-derived CDR1 and CDR2 are MNHEY and SMNVEV (reference sequence). Trimming removed 0 bases from V and 12 bases from J; junction bases left unmatched: 4. CDR3 bases: TGTGCCAGCAGTTTATCTTCGGCGGGGGGGCAGTTCTTC. Encoded protein: CASSLSSAGGQFF.

The rearrangement uses TRBV5-1 and TRBJ1-6, with D hard to call. Germline loops: CDR1 SGHRS, CDR2 YFSETQ. The CDR3 consists of 14 residues. V dropped 9 bases and J dropped 9 bases, with 19 bases sitting between them. The CDR3 nucleotides read TGCGCCACCAAACCGGGGTCGGGCGGTTCACCCCTCCACTTT. Translating it yields CATKPGSGGSPLHF. The whole variable domain, filled in from reference TRBV5-1 and TRBJ1-6, reads KAGVTQTPRYLIKTRGQQVTLSCSPISGHRSVSWYQQTPGQGLQFLFEYFSETQRNKGNFPGRFSGRQFSNSRSEMNVSTLELGDSALYLCATKPGSGGSPLHFGNGTRLTVT.